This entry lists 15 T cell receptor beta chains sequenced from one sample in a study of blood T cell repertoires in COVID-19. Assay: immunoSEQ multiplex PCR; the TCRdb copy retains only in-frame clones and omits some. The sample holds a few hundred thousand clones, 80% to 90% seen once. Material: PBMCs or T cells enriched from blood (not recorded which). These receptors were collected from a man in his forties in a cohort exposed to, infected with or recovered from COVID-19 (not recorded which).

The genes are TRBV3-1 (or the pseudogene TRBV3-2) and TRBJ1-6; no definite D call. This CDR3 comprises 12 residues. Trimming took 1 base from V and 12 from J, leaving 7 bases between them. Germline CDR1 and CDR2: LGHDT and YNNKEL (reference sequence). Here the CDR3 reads CASSQASRPLHF. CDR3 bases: TGTGCCAGCAGCCAAGCGTCTAGACCCCTCCACTTT.

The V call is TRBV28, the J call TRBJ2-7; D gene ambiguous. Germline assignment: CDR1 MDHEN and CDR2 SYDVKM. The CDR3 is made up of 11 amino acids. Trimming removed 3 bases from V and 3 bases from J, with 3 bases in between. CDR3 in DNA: TGTGCCAGCAGTTTCATCTACGAGCAGTACTTC. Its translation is CASSFIYEQYF.

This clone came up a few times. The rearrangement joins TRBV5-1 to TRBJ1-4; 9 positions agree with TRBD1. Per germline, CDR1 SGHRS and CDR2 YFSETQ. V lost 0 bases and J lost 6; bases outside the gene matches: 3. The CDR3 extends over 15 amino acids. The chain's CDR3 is CASSLGDRGYEKLFF. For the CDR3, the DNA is TGCGCCAGCAGCTTGGGAGACAGGGGGTATGAAAAACTGTTTTTT.

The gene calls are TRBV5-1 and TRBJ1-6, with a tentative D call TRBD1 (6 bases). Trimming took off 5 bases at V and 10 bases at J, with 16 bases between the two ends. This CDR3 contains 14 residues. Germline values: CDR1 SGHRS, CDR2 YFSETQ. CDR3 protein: CASRSDAGGSPLHF. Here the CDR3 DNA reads TGCGCCAGCAGATCCGACGCGGGGGGCTCACCCCTCCACTTT.

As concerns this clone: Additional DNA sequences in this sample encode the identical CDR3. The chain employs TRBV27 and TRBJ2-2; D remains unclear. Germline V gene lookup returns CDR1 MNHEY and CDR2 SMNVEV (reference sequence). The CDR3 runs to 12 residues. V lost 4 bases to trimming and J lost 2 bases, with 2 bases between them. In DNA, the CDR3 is TGTGCCAGCAGTTCTAACACCGGGGAGCTGTTTTTT. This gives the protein CASSSNTGELFF.

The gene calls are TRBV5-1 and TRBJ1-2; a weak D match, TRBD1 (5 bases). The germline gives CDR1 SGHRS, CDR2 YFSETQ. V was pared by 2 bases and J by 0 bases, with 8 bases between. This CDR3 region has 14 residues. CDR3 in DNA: TGCGCCAGCAGCTTTTCGACAGCTAACTATGGCTACACCTTC. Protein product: CASSFSTANYGYTF.

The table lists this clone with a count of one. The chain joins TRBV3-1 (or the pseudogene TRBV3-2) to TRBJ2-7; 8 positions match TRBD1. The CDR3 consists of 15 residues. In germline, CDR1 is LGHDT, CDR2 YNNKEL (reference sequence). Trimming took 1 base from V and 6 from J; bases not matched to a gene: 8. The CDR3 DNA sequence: TGTGCCAGCAGCCAAGGGGTCTGGCAGGGGGCCGAGCAGTACTTC. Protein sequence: CASSQGVWQGAEQYF.

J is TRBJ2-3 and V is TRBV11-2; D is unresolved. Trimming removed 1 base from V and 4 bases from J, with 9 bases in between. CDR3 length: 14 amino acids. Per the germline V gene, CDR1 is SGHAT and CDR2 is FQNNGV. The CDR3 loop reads CASSLGQFADTQYF. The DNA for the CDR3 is TGTGCCAGCAGCTTAGGCCAGTTTGCAGATACGCAGTATTTT.

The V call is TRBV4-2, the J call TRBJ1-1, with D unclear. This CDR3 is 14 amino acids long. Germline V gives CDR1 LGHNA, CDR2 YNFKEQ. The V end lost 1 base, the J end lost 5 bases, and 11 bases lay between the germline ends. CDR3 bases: TGTGCCAGCAGCCAAGGATACTTGGTTACTGAAGCTTTCTTT. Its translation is CASSQGYLVTEAFF.

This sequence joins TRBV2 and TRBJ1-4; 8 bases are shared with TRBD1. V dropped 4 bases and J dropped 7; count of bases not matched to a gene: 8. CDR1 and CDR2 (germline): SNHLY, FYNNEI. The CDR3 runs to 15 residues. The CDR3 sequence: CASSATGARGEKLFF. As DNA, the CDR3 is TGTGCCAGCAGTGCGACAGGGGCGCGGGGTGAAAAACTGTTTTTT.

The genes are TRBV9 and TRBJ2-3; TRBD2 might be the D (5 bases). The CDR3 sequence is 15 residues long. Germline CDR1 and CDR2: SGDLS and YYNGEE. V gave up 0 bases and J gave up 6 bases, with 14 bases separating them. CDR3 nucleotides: TGTGCCAGCAGCGTAGTCGACGGAGGTGCCGATACGCAGTATTTT. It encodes CASSVVDGGADTQYF.

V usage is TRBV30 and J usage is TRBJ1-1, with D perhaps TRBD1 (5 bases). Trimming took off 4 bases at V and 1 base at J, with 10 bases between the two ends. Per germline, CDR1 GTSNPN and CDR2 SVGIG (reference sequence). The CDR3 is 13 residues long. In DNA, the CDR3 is TGTGCCTGGACGTTGACAGCGAACACTGAAGCTTTCTTT. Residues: CAWTLTANTEAFF.

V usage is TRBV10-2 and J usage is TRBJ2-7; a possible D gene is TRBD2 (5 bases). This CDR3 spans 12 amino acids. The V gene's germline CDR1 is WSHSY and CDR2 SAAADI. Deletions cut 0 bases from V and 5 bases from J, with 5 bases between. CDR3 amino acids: CASSESGDEQYF. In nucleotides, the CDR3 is TGCGCCAGCAGTGAGTCCGGGGACGAGCAGTACTTC.

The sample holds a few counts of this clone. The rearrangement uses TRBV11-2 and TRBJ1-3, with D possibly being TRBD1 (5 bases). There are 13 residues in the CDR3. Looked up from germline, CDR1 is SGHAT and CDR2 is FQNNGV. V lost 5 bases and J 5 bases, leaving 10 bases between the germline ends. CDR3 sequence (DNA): TGTGCCAGCAGCCTGGACACCCGAAACACCATATATTTT. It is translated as CASSLDTRNTIYF.

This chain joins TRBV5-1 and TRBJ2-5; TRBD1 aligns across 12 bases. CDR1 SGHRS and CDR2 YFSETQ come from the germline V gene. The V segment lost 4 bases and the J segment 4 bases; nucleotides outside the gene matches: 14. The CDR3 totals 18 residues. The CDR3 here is CASSRTGTGGLTGETQYF. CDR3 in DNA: TGCGCCAGCAGCAGAACCGGGACAGGGGGCCTAACCGGAGAGACCCAGTACTTC.